The clone carrying this T cell receptor (beta chain) has only a few counts. Residents of about two dozen US areas, aged about 18 to 89 years, made up the participants. Grouping used clinical history reported by participants in a survey and questionnaire. Before being deemed recovered, Cohort 3 donors had two negative PCRs, clearance, or symptom resolution. The sample is drawn from a study of blood T cell repertoires in COVID-19. Trimming cost V 2 bases and J 8 bases, with 15 bases left between them. The germline V gene has CDR1 MNHEY and CDR2 SVGAGI. The CDR3 has 14 amino acids. In the original analysis: Estimated nucleated cell counts came from reference gene primer amplification. The repertoire was sequenced with immunoSEQ multiplex PCR; TCRdb's copy has only in-frame clones and lacks some. V and J calls and clone size come straight from that table; D and trimming were deduced from the DNA. The sample includes 200,000 to 250,000 clones, over 65% of them seen just once.

Input material: PBMCs or T cells enriched from blood (not recorded which). The receptor was isolated from a woman aged 55-70 years who had recovered from COVID-19. The rearrangement links TRBV6-5 to TRBJ1-1; D perhaps matches TRBD1 (5 bases). The CDR3 nucleotides read TGTGCCAGCAGTTACCGTCTGAGGGGAGGGGAAGCTTTCTTT. This gives the protein CASSYRLRGGEAFF.